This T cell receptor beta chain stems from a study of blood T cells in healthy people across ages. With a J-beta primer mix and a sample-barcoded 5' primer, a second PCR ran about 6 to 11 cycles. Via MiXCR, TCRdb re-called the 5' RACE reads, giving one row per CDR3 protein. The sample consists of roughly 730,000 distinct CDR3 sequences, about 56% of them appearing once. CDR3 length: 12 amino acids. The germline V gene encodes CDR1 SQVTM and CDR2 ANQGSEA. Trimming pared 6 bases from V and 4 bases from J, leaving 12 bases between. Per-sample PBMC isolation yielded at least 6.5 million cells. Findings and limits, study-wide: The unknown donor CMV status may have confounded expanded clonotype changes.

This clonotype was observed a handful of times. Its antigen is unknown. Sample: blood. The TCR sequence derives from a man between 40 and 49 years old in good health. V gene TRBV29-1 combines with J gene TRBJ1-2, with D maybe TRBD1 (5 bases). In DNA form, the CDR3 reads TGCAGCGTCCCGGGACTCGGCTATGGCTACACCTTC. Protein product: CSVPGLGYGYTF.